Sequencing of this T cell receptor (beta chain) was carried out in a study of metastatic and nonmetastatic thyroid tumors. Not a single patient had been given any form of treatment at any point before undergoing thyroid surgery. In the original processing: The distant-metastasis classifier for papillary thyroid cancer was built from CDR3 differences across clinicopathological groups. Through MiXCR, TCRdb re-clonotyped the PCR reads. The V and J calls, along with clone size, are taken from TCRdb and not from the paper's own processing. The repertoire includes roughly 30,000 clones, 20% to 25% of them detected once, and about two fifths sits in the top ten. This clone was counted many times. This sequence originates from a female donor with papillary thyroid cancer or a benign thyroid nodule (not recorded which). Some clones in this sample may be carry-over from other donors' samples. The source material was blood.

The CDR3 loop is CASSLGGGGANTGELFF. In nucleotides, the CDR3 is TGCGCCAGCAGCTTGGGAGGAGGGGGCGCGAACACCGGGGAGCTGTTTTTT. The chain links TRBV5-1 to TRBJ2-2; D is possibly TRBD1 (7 bases). Looked up from germline, CDR1 is SGHRS and CDR2 is YFSETQ. Trimming stripped 0 bases from V and 0 bases from J, with 12 bases between. The CDR3 sequence is 17 residues long.